These T cell receptor beta chains were read from a single sample in a study of human T cells and chemical hapten exposure. TCRdb passed the RACE reads through MiXCR, listing each CDR3 protein once. The sample gives about 380,000 distinct CDR3 sequences, 4.5% to 5.5% of which show up once; 2.6% is in the top ten. Sequenced material: whole blood, taken in connection with sensitization to the hapten diphenylcyclopropenone (DPC). The receptors shown here come from a woman between 45 and 65 years old with alopecia areata. Some clones in this sample may be carry-over from other donors' samples. Both conserved end residues are part of each CDR3. D genes are given only for firm matches. Clone size is stated in some rows and not others, as once, few, many or a class when expanded.

CDR3: CASSLDRAFNTEAFF
size: -
V: TRBV7-2
J: TRBJ1-1
D: TRBD1

CDR3: CSVGGTGRTDTQYF
size: many
V: TRBV29-1
J: TRBJ2-3
D: TRBD1

CDR3: CSVQTGGAYGYTF
size: few
V: TRBV29-1
J: TRBJ1-2
D: TRBD1

CDR3: CASSQSGGSGTDTQYF
size: many
V: TRBV14
J: TRBJ2-3
D: TRBD2

CDR3: CASSHSSGRVLSTDTQYF
size: -
V: TRBV12-3/TRBV12-4
J: TRBJ2-3
D: TRBD2

CDR3: CSVRTTMNTEAFF
size: few
V: TRBV29-1
J: TRBJ1-1
D: -

CDR3: CASSLSVNTEASF
size: -
V: TRBV5-1
J: TRBJ1-1
D: -

CDR3: CSARSDKVPRDYGYTF
size: few
V: TRBV20-1
J: TRBJ1-2
D: -

CDR3: CAIESNGHTF
size: many
V: TRBV10-3
J: TRBJ1-2
D: -

CDR3: CASSGQIQGARSPLHF
size: many
V: TRBV25-1
J: TRBJ1-6
D: TRBD1

CDR3: CASSYTSGGADTQYF
size: many
V: TRBV6-5
J: TRBJ2-3
D: TRBD2

CDR3: CARSLVVGNQPQHF
size: few
V: TRBV5-3
J: TRBJ1-5
D: -

CDR3: CSVEDPTGSNEQYF
size: -
V: TRBV29-1
J: TRBJ2-7
D: TRBD1

CDR3: CASSHWGGGTDTQYF
size: -
V: TRBV6-5
J: TRBJ2-3
D: TRBD2

CDR3: CASSLNGPPRNEQYF
size: -
V: TRBV12-3/TRBV12-4
J: TRBJ2-7
D: -

CDR3: CASSQDEGADTQYF
size: few
V: TRBV4-3
J: TRBJ2-3
D: -

CDR3: CASSYTKSTDTQYF
size: many
V: TRBV28
J: TRBJ2-3
D: -

CDR3: CASTVNEKLFF
size: many
V: TRBV6-6
J: TRBJ1-4
D: -

CDR3: CASSLGHFQETQYF
size: -
V: TRBV5-1
J: TRBJ2-5
D: -

CDR3: CASSHVGGSTEQYF
size: many
V: TRBV5-1
J: TRBJ2-7
D: -

CDR3: CASSPLTLNYGYTF
size: -
V: TRBV19
J: TRBJ1-2
D: -

CDR3: CASSSTSPGNTEAFF
size: many
V: TRBV6-5
J: TRBJ1-1
D: -

CDR3: CSARATENYYGYTF
size: many
V: TRBV20-1
J: TRBJ1-2
D: -

CDR3: CASSPGQMYGYTF
size: few
V: TRBV12-3/TRBV12-4
J: TRBJ1-2
D: TRBD1

CDR3: CASTPRGLAPANTGELFF
size: many
V: TRBV6-6
J: TRBJ2-2
D: TRBD2

CDR3: CASSQGRPYEQYF
size: -
V: TRBV3-1
J: TRBJ2-7
D: -

CDR3: CASSLTTLAGGQTQYF
size: many
V: TRBV7-2
J: TRBJ2-5
D: TRBD2

CDR3: CASIPRGGGELFF
size: few
V: TRBV11-1
J: TRBJ2-2
D: -

CDR3: CASSLSGQSYNEQFF
size: many
V: TRBV6-5
J: TRBJ2-1
D: -

CDR3: CASKSGGPSDTQYF
size: few
V: TRBV5-1
J: TRBJ2-3
D: TRBD2

CDR3: CASSAGQPEAFF
size: many
V: TRBV25-1
J: TRBJ1-1
D: -

CDR3: CASSKPQGAPSF
size: -
V: TRBV9
J: TRBJ2-7
D: TRBD1

CDR3: CASSAGTSGRGGYF
size: many
V: TRBV7-6
J: TRBJ2-5
D: TRBD2

CDR3: CASREGGNQPQHF
size: few
V: TRBV21-1
J: TRBJ1-5
D: -

CDR3: CATEGQGNNEQFF
size: many
V: TRBV10-3
J: TRBJ2-1
D: TRBD1

CDR3: CASSPKAVNTEAFF
size: few
V: TRBV18
J: TRBJ1-1
D: -

CDR3: CSARDTGLAGEGEQFF
size: -
V: TRBV20-1
J: TRBJ2-1
D: TRBD2

CDR3: CASSPERVGIYGYTF
size: many
V: TRBV7-2
J: TRBJ1-2
D: -

CDR3: CSVPGYTGELFF
size: many
V: TRBV29-1
J: TRBJ2-2
D: -

CDR3: CASSLAISGGLAEAFF
size: many
V: TRBV12-3/TRBV12-4
J: TRBJ1-1
D: -

CDR3: CASSGVNSNQPQHF
size: -
V: TRBV6-1
J: TRBJ1-5
D: -

CDR3: CASSYVRDNQPQHF
size: many
V: TRBV28
J: TRBJ1-5
D: -

CDR3: CASSYEGAEAFF
size: many
V: TRBV6-2/TRBV6-3
J: TRBJ1-1
D: -